Listed here are 18 T cell receptor beta chains from one sample, sequenced in a study of PD-1 blockade in classical Hodgkin lymphoma (dated by TCRdb to 2018 to 2020). Libraries were made using the immunoSEQ multiplex PCR assay. The table was pulled from immuneACCESS by TCRdb, which kept in-frame rearrangements only. Such tables lose some clones; where checked, under half of the loss comes from unresolved V genes, and the rest has no known cause. Across this sample there are some 41,000 clones, with more than 85% seen only once. The top ten hold 4.5% to 6.5% of the sample. The sample's time point label, decoded: cycle 2 day 1 (C2D1) of nivolumab. Every trial patient had relapsed following autologous stem cell transplantation, and prior brentuximab vedotin exposure was what differed among cohorts A, B and C. The sequencing used peripheral blood mononuclear cells (PBMCs), collected before the second cycle of nivolumab. The receptors come from a human donor with classical Hodgkin lymphoma.

The gene calls are TRBV11-2 and TRBJ2-2; 7 bases fit TRBD2. Germline V CDR1 and CDR2: SGHAT, FQNNGV. The CDR3 runs to 16 residues. V was clipped by 6 bases and J by 1 base; unmatched bases: 8. The chain's CDR3 is CASRPPLARNTGELFF. DNA of the CDR3: TGTGCCAGCAGACCCCCACTAGCGCGGAACACCGGGGAGCTGTTTTTT.

The chain carries TRBV27 and TRBJ2-3; D uncertain. There are 15 residues in the CDR3. The V end was cut by 3 bases, the J end by 4 bases, with 14 bases between. Germline CDR1 is MNHEY and CDR2 is SMNVEV (reference sequence). The chain's CDR3 is CASSFLAENPDTQYF. CDR3 DNA sequence: TGTGCCAGCAGTTTCCTGGCGGAAAACCCAGATACGCAGTATTTT.

This clone has only a few counts. The genes are TRBV19 and TRBJ1-2; no firm D call. Trimming shortened V by 1 base and J by 7 bases, and 4 bases separated the two germline ends. Germline V gene data show CDR1 as LNHDA and CDR2 as SQIVND (reference sequence). The CDR3 spans 11 residues. The CDR3 DNA reads as TGTGCCAGTAGTATAGGTGGTGGCTACACCTTC. The encoded protein is CASSIGGGYTF.

The V call is TRBV5-1, the J call TRBJ1-4; D not resolved. Trimming left V 8 bases short and J 1 base short, with 12 bases between. CDR3 length: 14 residues. The germline CDR1 and CDR2 sequences are SGHRS and YFSETQ. The CDR3 DNA reads as TGCGCCAGTGCCATCTCCCGAACTAATGAAAAACTGTTTTTT. Amino acid sequence: CASAISRTNEKLFF.

The CDR3 loop is CASSQLRAPGWGYTF. CDR3 sequence (DNA): TGTGCCAGCAGCCAGCTCCGGGCCCCCGGGTGGGGCTACACCTTC. The chain links TRBV11-2 to TRBJ1-2; D remains unclear. CDR3 length: 15 residues. Germline assignment: CDR1 SGHAT and CDR2 FQNNGV. V was trimmed by 5 bases and J by 8 bases, leaving 21 bases between them.

This sequence joins TRBV19 and TRBJ1-5; D unclear. Trimming took 11 bases from V and 0 from J, leaving 14 bases between them. The CDR3 is 14 amino acids. Germline V gene lookup returns CDR1 LNHDA and CDR2 SQIVND (reference sequence). CDR3 bases: TGTGCCCCCCAAGCCGTAAGTAGCAATCAGCCCCAGCATTTT. Translated: CAPQAVSSNQPQHF.

The J gene is TRBJ1-5, the V gene TRBV10-3, with TRBD1 as a possible D gene (5 bases). Looked up from germline, CDR1 is ENHRY and CDR2 is SYGVKD. With 11 bases removed from V and 5 bases from J, the gap between germline ends came to 16 bases. The CDR3 is made up of 13 amino acids. Here the CDR3 DNA reads TGTGCCTCAAAGGTTCAGGGTGATCAGCCCCAGCATTTT. It codes for CASKVQGDQPQHF.

The genes are TRBV29-1 and TRBJ1-6, with D maybe TRBD1 (5 bases). Germline V gives CDR1 SQVTM, CDR2 ANQGSEA. The CDR3 is 12 amino acids. V lost 7 bases, J lost 8 bases, and 12 bases lay in between. The CDR3 nucleotides read TGCAGCGCCGGGGGGGTTGATTCACCCCTCCACTTT. Its translation is CSAGGVDSPLHF.

The chain couples TRBV4-3 to TRBJ1-4; no clear D. The length of the CDR3 is 15 residues. The germline V gene encodes CDR1 LGHNA and CDR2 YSLEER. Trimming took 4 bases from V and 5 from J, leaving 14 bases between them. In DNA, the CDR3 is TGCGCCAGCAGCCCTTCAGCTATTAGAAATGAAAAACTGTTTTTT. Protein sequence: CASSPSAIRNEKLFF.

The chain uses TRBV6-6 and TRBJ1-5, with 7 bases matching TRBD1. Looked up from germline, CDR1 is MNHNY and CDR2 is SVGAGI (reference sequence). CDR3 length: 13 amino acids. Unmatched junction bases numbered 4, after V lost 6 bases and J lost 5 bases. The CDR3 region is CASSRDRDQPQHF. The CDR3 region has the DNA TGTGCCAGCAGCCGAGACAGGGATCAGCCCCAGCATTTT.

CDR3 bases: TGTGCCAGCAGGACCGGGACAATGGCCGGGGAGCTGTTTTTT. As protein: CASRTGTMAGELFF. The chain couples TRBV6-5 to TRBJ2-2, with TRBD1 as a possible D gene (6 bases). Trimming took 6 bases from V and 6 from J, leaving 14 bases between them. The CDR3 is 14 amino acids. Germline V gives CDR1 MNHEY, CDR2 SVGAGI.

The rearrangement joins TRBV28 to TRBJ1-5; D gene ambiguous. Trimming pared 3 bases from V and 0 bases from J, leaving 9 bases between. The germline V gene has CDR1 MDHEN and CDR2 SYDVKM. This CDR3 comprises 15 residues. CDR3 sequence: CASSFLISSNQPQHF. In DNA, the CDR3 is TGTGCCAGCAGTTTTTTGATTTCTAGCAATCAGCCCCAGCATTTT.

The rearrangement links TRBV2 to TRBJ1-1; D possibly corresponds to TRBD1 (6 bases). Deletions cut 6 bases from V and 0 bases from J, with 17 bases between. The CDR3 has 16 residues. Germline V gene lookup returns CDR1 SNHLY and CDR2 FYNNEI. CDR3 residues: CASSPTGRGLNTEAFF. In DNA, the CDR3 is TGTGCCAGCAGCCCCACAGGGAGGGGTTTGAACACTGAAGCTTTCTTT.

V gene TRBV6-5 combines with J gene TRBJ1-5; 7 positions match TRBD1. The CDR3 consists of 14 residues. Germline values: CDR1 MNHEY, CDR2 SVGAGI. The J segment lost 6 bases and the V segment lost 7 bases, leaving 9 bases of the junction unmatched. CDR3 DNA sequence: TGTGCCAGCATGCCCGACAGGGTTGGTCAGCCCCAGCATTTT. This sequence encodes CASMPDRVGQPQHF.

The rearrangement uses TRBV18 and TRBJ1-4; D gene ambiguous. CDR1 and CDR2 from the germline V gene are KGHSH and LQKENI. Trimming pared 6 bases from V and 0 bases from J, leaving 8 bases between. The length of the CDR3 is 14 residues. CDR3 DNA: TGTGCCAGCTCGATTGTTGCAACTAATGAAAAACTGTTTTTT. Translation gives CASSIVATNEKLFF.

The rearrangement joins TRBV6-6 to TRBJ2-1; 11 bases match TRBD2. The trim removed 1 base at V and 13 bases at J, leaving 12 bases unmatched. CDR1 is MNHNY, CDR2 SVGAGI, per germline (reference sequence). The CDR3 runs 16 residues. Here the CDR3 reads CASSYFIDSGRGGQFF. CDR3 in DNA: TGTGCCAGCAGTTACTTTATAGATAGCGGGAGGGGAGGACAGTTCTTC.

This rearrangement joins TRBV27 to TRBJ1-6; D is uncertain. The germline V gene has CDR1 MNHEY and CDR2 SMNVEV (reference sequence). V lost 7 bases, J lost 4 bases, and 11 bases lay in between. The CDR3 sequence is 14 residues long. The CDR3 protein is CASTPSVYNSPLHF. DNA for the CDR3: TGTGCCAGCACCCCGAGCGTATATAATTCACCCCTCCACTTT.

The rearrangement uses TRBV5-1 and TRBJ2-5; either TRBD1 or TRBD2 may fit D (5 bases each). Looked up from germline, CDR1 is SGHRS and CDR2 is YFSETQ. The CDR3 is 14 amino acids. V lost 0 bases to trimming and J lost 7 bases, with 13 bases between them. The CDR3 loop is CASSLAGADATQYF. The DNA of the CDR3 is TGCGCCAGCAGCTTGGCCGGGGCAGACGCGACCCAGTACTTC.